This passage covers 27 T cell receptor beta chains from one sample sequenced in a study of Graves' ophthalmopathy and Graves' hyperthyroidism (dated by TCRdb to 2017 to 2018). The run used an Illumina HiSeq 2000. For repertoire sequencing, TCR beta CDR3 regions were amplified from RNA transcripts. The first round of RT-PCR was done with HTBI primers and the Qiagen OneStep RT-PCR kit, and was followed by a second round of multiplex PCR, then size selection and purification. TCRdb reworked the public reads: Q25 trimming with fastp, MiXCR clone assembly, productive beta chains retained. Every entry covers one CDR3 protein and lists the most common genes and DNA from its rows. The sample table records about 24,000 distinct CDR3 sequences; 48% of these occur just once. The leading ten clones occupy 6.5% of the sample. The sample taken for sequencing was peripheral blood. These receptors were taken from an adult woman with stable Graves' hyperthyroidism.

Points on this clonotype: Just one base apart from a much larger clone, this may be a read error. The CDR3 does not end in the conserved phenylalanine or tryptophan, so this is likely a read error. J is TRBJ2-7 and V is TRBV28, with D tentatively TRBD2 (6 bases). Trimming removed 6 bases at V and 2 bases at J, with 11 bases between. The CDR3 has 13 amino acids. Per the germline V gene, CDR1 is MDHEN and CDR2 is SYDVKM. CDR3 region: CASSGSPAYEQYS. The CDR3 DNA reads TGTGCCAGCAGCGGGAGCCCTGCCTACGAGCAGTACTCC.

The table lists this clonotype with a few counts. Given a much more abundant clone one base away, this may be a read error. This chain uses TRBV28 with TRBJ1-5; 9 bases line up with TRBD1. CDR1 MDHEN and CDR2 SYDVKM come from the germline V gene. This CDR3 contains 14 residues. The CDR3 protein is CASSVQGATQPHHF. Written as DNA, the CDR3 is TGTGCCAGCAGTGTACAGGGGGCTACCCAGCCCCATCATTTT. Based on the CDR3 plus reference TRBV28 and TRBJ1-5, the full variable domain is DVKVTQSSRYLVKRTGEKVFLECVQDMDHENMFWYRQDPGLGLRLIYFSYDVKMKEKGDIPEGYSVSREKKERFSLILESASTNQTSMYLCASSVQGATQPHHFGDGTRLSIL.

This chain connects TRBV20-1 to TRBJ2-2; 9 bases are a match to TRBD1. Germline values: CDR1 DFQATT, CDR2 SNEGSKA (reference sequence). Trimming took 3 bases from V and 0 from J; bases not matched to a gene: 5. CDR3 size: 16 residues. CDR3 in amino acids: CSASGQGTANTGELFF. DNA for the CDR3: TGCAGTGCTAGTGGACAGGGGACAGCGAACACCGGGGAGCTGTTTTTT.

V gene TRBV7-9 combines with J gene TRBJ2-7, with D perhaps matching TRBD1 (7 bases). This CDR3 region has 13 residues. Per the germline V gene, CDR1 is SEHNR and CDR2 is FQNEAQ (reference sequence). V lost 5 bases to trimming and J lost 7 bases, with 15 bases between them. The CDR3 is CASSPGGGREQYF. The CDR3 DNA follows: TGTGCCAGCAGCCCAGGGGGAGGCAGGGAGCAGTACTTC.

The sample holds many counts of this clonotype. The J gene is TRBJ1-1, the V gene TRBV5-1; possibly TRBD1 for D (5 bases). The V end lost 4 bases, the J end lost 0 bases, and 10 bases lay between the germline ends. Germline CDR1 and CDR2: SGHRS and YFSETQ. The CDR3 is made up of 14 amino acids. Written as DNA, the CDR3 is TGCGCCAGCAGCCCTACAGGCATGAACACTGAAGCTTTCTTT. As protein: CASSPTGMNTEAFF.

This clonotype was observed many times. The J gene is TRBJ2-3, the V gene TRBV19, with 7 bases matching TRBD2. V gave up 7 bases and J gave up 6 bases; unmatched junction bases: 13. Germline CDR1 and CDR2: LNHDA and SQIVND (reference sequence). CDR3 size: 15 residues. CDR3 sequence (DNA): TGTGCCAGTATGTTGCGGCGGGAGCGGGCGGATACGCAGTATTTT. Amino acid sequence: CASMLRRERADTQYF.

Of note for this clonotype: Likely a read error: the CDR3 ends without its conserved phenylalanine or tryptophan. The DNA is left out, because the CDR3 cannot be placed on it with certainty; the CDR3 is given as TCRdb lists it. The genes are TRBV13 and TRBJ1-1. CDR1 is PRHDT, CDR2 FYEKMQ, per germline (reference sequence). With termini counted, the CDR3 has 13 amino acids. This chain's CDR3 is CASSLDEGSEASL.

This clonotype was detected many times. The rearrangement uses TRBV28 and TRBJ2-1; TRBD2 is a possible D gene (5 bases). Deletions cut 10 bases from V and 9 bases from J, with 22 bases between. The CDR3 is 14 amino acids. Germline V gene data show CDR1 as MDHEN and CDR2 as SYDVKM. CDR3 bases: TGTGCCACCTTACGGGGTAGAACGGGCGGTGAGCAGTTCTTC. It codes for CATLRGRTGGEQFF.

By its share, this clonotype is medium-sized. The gene calls are TRBV24-1 and TRBJ2-7; either TRBD1 or TRBD2 may fit D (5 bases each). CDR1 is KGHDR and CDR2 is SFDVKD in the germline V gene. There are 13 residues in the CDR3. V lost 7 bases and J lost 4, with 13 bases in between. The CDR3 DNA reads as TGTGCCACCAGGGGACCCATCCCTTACGAGCAGTACTTC. It specifies CATRGPIPYEQYF.

This clonotype is judged medium-sized (0.01 to 0.1%). This chain's CDR3 is CASSNLYEQYF. The CDR3 DNA sequence: TGTGCCAGTAGTAATCTATACGAGCAGTACTTC. The V and J genes are TRBV19 and TRBJ2-7; the D is unclear. V lost 4 bases to trimming and J lost 4 bases, with 5 bases between them. The CDR3 is made up of 11 amino acids. The germline V gene has CDR1 LNHDA and CDR2 SQIVND (reference sequence). Full variable domain (missing parts from reference TRBV19 and TRBJ2-7): DGGITQSPKYLFRKEGQNVTLSCEQNLNHDAMYWYRQDPGQGLRLIYYSQIVNDFQKGDIAEGYSVSREKKESFPLTVTSAQKNPTAFYLCASSNLYEQYFGPGTRLTVT.

V gene TRBV25-1 combines with J gene TRBJ2-3; tentatively, D is TRBD2 (6 bases). Trimming took 6 bases from V and 6 from J, leaving 16 bases between them. From germline, CDR1 is MGHDK and CDR2 SYGVNS. This CDR3 is 14 amino acids long. The CDR3 DNA reads TGTGCCAGCAGCTCGGGACTTCGTCGGGATACGCAGTATTTT. It specifies CASSSGLRRDTQYF.

The chain recombines TRBV15 with TRBJ1-1; possibly TRBD1 for D (5 bases). Germline assignment: CDR1 LNHNV and CDR2 YYDKDF (reference sequence). The V gene lost 3 bases and the J gene lost 5 bases, with 10 bases spanning the gap. This CDR3 is 13 amino acids long. This chain's CDR3 is CATSRAPGTEAFF. The CDR3 DNA follows: TGTGCCACCAGCAGGGCACCAGGGACTGAAGCTTTCTTT.

This clonotype ranks as medium-sized (0.01 to 0.1%). The V call is TRBV24-1, the J call TRBJ2-1; a possible D gene is TRBD2 (6 bases). The CDR3 covers 16 residues. Germline values: CDR1 KGHDR, CDR2 SFDVKD. V lost 4 bases, J lost 12 bases, and 24 bases lay in between. The DNA for the CDR3 is TGTGCCACCAGTGAAAGCTTAGCGGCCCAATCCAAGCTGCAGTTCTTC. Its protein is CATSESLAAQSKLQFF.

This clonotype was observed many times. The chain couples TRBV5-6 to TRBJ2-7; 9 nucleotides agree with TRBD2. The germline V gene encodes CDR1 SGHDT and CDR2 YYEEEE. The CDR3 spans 16 residues. J gave up 4 bases and V 4 bases, and 12 bases lay outside the gene matches. CDR3 bases: TGTGCCAGCAGCGACCATCCCGGGACTAGCTGGTACGAGCAGTACTTC. It yields the protein CASSDHPGTSWYEQYF.

This clonotype rates as medium-sized. The rearrangement links TRBV9 to TRBJ2-7; a weak D match, TRBD2 (6 bases). V was clipped by 3 bases and J by 2 bases, with 15 bases between them. The CDR3 totals 15 residues. Germline CDR1 SGDLS, CDR2 YYNGEE. CDR3 region: CASSGSGSATYEQYF. The DNA of the CDR3 is TGTGCCAGCAGCGGTAGCGGTTCTGCGACCTACGAGCAGTACTTC.

The CDR3 is CASSLRQSSSGNTIYF. The CDR3 coding sequence is TGTGCCAGCAGCCTAAGACAGTCTTCCTCTGGAAACACCATATATTTT. This chain uses TRBV7-9 with TRBJ1-3, with a tentative D call TRBD1 (5 bases). The CDR3 contains 16 residues. In germline, CDR1 is SEHNR, CDR2 FQNEAQ (reference sequence). V dropped 5 bases and J dropped 0 bases, with 14 bases sitting between them.

This clonotype was picked up many times. The rearrangement joins TRBV3-1 to TRBJ2-7; 11 bases are a match to TRBD2. Germline V CDR1 and CDR2: LGHDT, YNNKEL (reference sequence). There are 16 residues in the CDR3. V dropped 3 bases and J dropped 3; count of bases not matched to a gene: 7. CDR3 in amino acids: CASSHGGLADLYEQYF. CDR3 DNA sequence: TGTGCCAGCAGCCACGGGGGACTAGCGGACCTCTACGAGCAGTACTTC.

The chain carries TRBV10-1 and TRBJ2-1; 7 nucleotides match TRBD2. V was clipped by 0 bases and J by 2 bases; unmatched bases: 7. The CDR3 is 17 amino acids. Germline V gene lookup returns CDR1 WNHNN and CDR2 SYGVQD (reference sequence). The CDR3 DNA follows: TGCGCCAGCAGTGAGTCGAAAGGCGGGAGTGCCTACAATGAGCAGTTCTTC. This codes for CASSESKGGSAYNEQFF.

This chain connects TRBV9 to TRBJ2-5, with TRBD2 matching 16 bases. Germline V gives CDR1 SGDLS, CDR2 YYNGEE. CDR3 length: 17 residues. V lost 5 bases to trimming and J lost 4 bases; unmatched junction nucleotides: 8. The CDR3: CASSGTSGRALGETQYF. CDR3 bases: TGTGCCAGCAGTGGGACTAGCGGGAGGGCTCTGGGAGAGACCCAGTACTTC.

This clonotype appeared many times. This sequence joins TRBV6-2 or TRBV6-3 and TRBJ2-7, with a tentative D call TRBD2 (7 bases). CDR3 length: 17 amino acids. The germline V gene encodes CDR1 MNHEY and CDR2 SVGEGT. Trimming took 5 bases from V and 3 from J, leaving 23 bases between them. The CDR3 bases are TGTGCCAGCAGTAACCAACGACAAAGGGGGGGCGGCTACGAGCAGTACTTC. This gives the protein CASSNQRQRGGGYEQYF.

This chain joins TRBV24-1 and TRBJ2-1, with D possibly TRBD2 on 6 matching bases. V was pared by 0 bases and J by 3 bases, with 11 bases between. The V gene's germline CDR1 is KGHDR and CDR2 SFDVKD. There are 16 residues in the CDR3. CDR3: CATSDLGQGGYNEQFF. The CDR3 DNA reads as TGTGCCACCAGTGATTTGGGGCAGGGAGGCTACAATGAGCAGTTCTTC.

This clonotype was seen repeatedly, ten times or more. The V and J genes are TRBV5-8 and TRBJ2-3, with TRBD2 as a possible D gene (6 bases). V lost 4 bases, J lost 2 bases, and 14 bases lay in between. CDR1 is SGHTS and CDR2 is YDEGEE in the germline V gene. The CDR3 has 15 amino acids. The CDR3 DNA reads TGTGCCAGCAGCCTTACCGGGACTCTCACAGATACGCAGTATTTT. Protein: CASSLTGTLTDTQYF.

In this sample, this clonotype turned up many times. The V and J genes are TRBV27 and TRBJ2-7; TRBD2 aligns across 9 bases. The CDR3 is made up of 15 amino acids. Germline CDR1 reads MNHEY; CDR2 reads SMNVEV (reference sequence). After removal of 1 base from V and 4 bases from J, the junction contained 5 bases not matched to a gene. The CDR3 coding sequence is TGTGCCAGCAGTTTATTTCCTAGCGGGATATACGAGCAGTACTTC. Encoded protein: CASSLFPSGIYEQYF.

The CDR3, as DNA: TGTGCCAGCTTGGAACAAGCGGGGCGCGGGGAGCTGTTTTTT. This gives the protein CASLEQAGRGELFF. J is TRBJ2-2 and V is TRBV7-8; 7 nucleotides align to TRBD2. The CDR3 covers 14 residues. Germline V gene sequence: CDR1 SGHVS, CDR2 FQNEAQ. J lost 7 bases, V lost 8 bases, and 10 bases had no gene match.

A single count supports this clonotype. V is TRBV29-1 and J is TRBJ2-5, with TRBD1 matching 8 bases. Germline V CDR1 and CDR2: SQVTM, ANQGSEA. With 6 bases clipped from V and 4 bases from J, the junction kept 10 bases outside the gene matches. The CDR3 extends over 14 amino acids. The CDR3, as DNA: TGCAGCGTCGACTCGACAGGGGTTGGAGAGACCCAGTACTTC. As protein: CSVDSTGVGETQYF.

This clonotype was seen many times. This could be a read error, since a much larger clone is one nucleotide away. The genes are TRBV20-1 and TRBJ2-7, with TRBD2 identical over 9 bases. The V segment lost 4 bases and the J segment 2 bases; nucleotides outside the gene matches: 12. Per the germline V gene, CDR1 is DFQATT and CDR2 is SNEGSKA (reference sequence). This CDR3 contains 16 residues. CDR3 nucleotide sequence: TGCAGTGCTACCCCGAGCGGGAGGTTCAGCGCCTACGAGCAGTACTTC. Protein sequence: CSATPSGRFSAYEQYF.

This clonotype is labeled medium-sized. The V call is TRBV10-3, the J call TRBJ2-3, with TRBD2 matching over 8 bases. V lost 8 bases to trimming and J lost 3 bases; unmatched junction nucleotides: 4. Per the germline V gene, CDR1 is ENHRY and CDR2 is SYGVKD. CDR3 size: 13 residues. Written as DNA, the CDR3 is TGTGCCATCGCCGGGACTAGTACAGATACGCAGTATTTT. As protein: CAIAGTSTDTQYF.